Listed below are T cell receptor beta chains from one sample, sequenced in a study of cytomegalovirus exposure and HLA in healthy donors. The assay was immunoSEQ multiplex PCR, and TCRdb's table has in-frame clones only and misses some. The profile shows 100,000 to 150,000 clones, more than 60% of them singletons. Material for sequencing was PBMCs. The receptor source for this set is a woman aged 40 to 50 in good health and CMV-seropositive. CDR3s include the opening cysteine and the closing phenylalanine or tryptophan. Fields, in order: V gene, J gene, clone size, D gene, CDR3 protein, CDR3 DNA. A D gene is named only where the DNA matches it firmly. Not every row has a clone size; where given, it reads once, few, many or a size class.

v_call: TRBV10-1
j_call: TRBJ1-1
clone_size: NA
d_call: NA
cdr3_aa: CASSPFQGTEAFF
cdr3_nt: TGCGCCAGCAGTCCCTTCCAGGGCACTGAAGCTTTCTTT

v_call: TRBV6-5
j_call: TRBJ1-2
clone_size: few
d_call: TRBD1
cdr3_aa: CASSSWGQGASGYTF
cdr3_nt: TGTGCCAGCAGTTCCTGGGGACAGGGGGCGTCTGGCTACACCTTC

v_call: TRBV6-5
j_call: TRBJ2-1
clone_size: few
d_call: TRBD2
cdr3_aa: CASNKAGGYNEQFF
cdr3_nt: TGTGCCAGCAACAAAGCGGGGGGGTACAATGAGCAGTTCTTC

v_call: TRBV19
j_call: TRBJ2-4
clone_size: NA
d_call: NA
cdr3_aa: CASSPAGKNIQYF
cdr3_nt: TGTGCCAGTAGTCCGGCAGGAAAAAACATTCAGTACTTC

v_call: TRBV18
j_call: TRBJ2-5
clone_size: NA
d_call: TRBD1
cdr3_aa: CASSPRVQGQETQYF
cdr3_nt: TGTGCCAGCTCACCAAGGGTACAGGGGCAAGAGACCCAGTACTTC

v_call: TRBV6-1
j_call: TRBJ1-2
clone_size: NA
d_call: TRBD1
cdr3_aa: CASSEDGTGGSGYTF
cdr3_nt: TGTGCCAGCAGTGAAGACGGGACAGGGGGCAGCGGCTACACCTTC

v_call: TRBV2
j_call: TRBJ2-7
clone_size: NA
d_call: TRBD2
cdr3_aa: CASSLAAGGPHEQYF
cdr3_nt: TGTGCCAGCAGTTTAGCCGCGGGAGGCCCCCACGAGCAGTACTTC

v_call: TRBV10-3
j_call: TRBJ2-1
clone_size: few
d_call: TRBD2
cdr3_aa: CAISERASGAYNEQFF
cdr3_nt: TGTGCCATCAGTGAAAGGGCTAGCGGGGCCTACAATGAGCAGTTCTTC

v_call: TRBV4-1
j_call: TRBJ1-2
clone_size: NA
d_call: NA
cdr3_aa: CASSQDQKYGYTF
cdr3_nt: TGCGCCAGCAGCCAAGATCAGAAATATGGCTACACCTTC

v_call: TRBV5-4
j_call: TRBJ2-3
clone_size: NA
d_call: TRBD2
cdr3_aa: CASSKRVSGLLTDTQYF
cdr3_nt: TGTGCCAGCAGCAAAAGGGTTAGCGGGCTTCTCACAGATACGCAGTATTTT

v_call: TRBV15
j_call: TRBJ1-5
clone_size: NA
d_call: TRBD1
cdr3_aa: CATSRGTDNQPQHF
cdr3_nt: TGTGCCACCAGCCGCGGGACAGATAATCAGCCCCAGCATTTT

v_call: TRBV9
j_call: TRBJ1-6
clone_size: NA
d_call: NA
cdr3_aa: CASSPRQDHNSPLHF
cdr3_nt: TGTGCCAGCAGCCCTAGACAGGACCATAATTCACCCCTCCACTTT

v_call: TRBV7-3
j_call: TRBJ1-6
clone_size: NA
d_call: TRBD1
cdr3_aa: CASSPTGVGSPLHF
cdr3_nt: TGTGCCAGCAGCCCGACAGGGGTGGGTTCACCCCTCCACTTT

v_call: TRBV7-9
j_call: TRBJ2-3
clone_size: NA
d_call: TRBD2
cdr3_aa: CASSPRTSGETQYF
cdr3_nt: TGTGCCAGCAGCCCCCGGACTAGCGGTGAAACGCAGTATTTT

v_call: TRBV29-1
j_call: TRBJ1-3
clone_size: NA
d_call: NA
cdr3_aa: CSVATDGNTIYF
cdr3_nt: TGCAGCGTCGCGACAGATGGAAACACCATATATTTT

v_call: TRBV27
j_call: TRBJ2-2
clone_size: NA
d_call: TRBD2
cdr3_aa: CASSWLAGRTGELFF
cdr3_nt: TGTGCCAGCAGTTGGCTAGCGGGGAGAACCGGGGAGCTGTTTTTT

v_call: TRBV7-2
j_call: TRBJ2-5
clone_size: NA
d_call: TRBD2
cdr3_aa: CASSLAGRGQETQYF
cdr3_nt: TGTGCCAGCAGCTTAGCTGGGAGGGGCCAAGAGACCCAGTACTTC

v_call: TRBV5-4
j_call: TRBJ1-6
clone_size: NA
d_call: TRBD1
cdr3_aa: CASSLRTGLSPLHF
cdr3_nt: TGTGCCAGCAGCTTGAGGACAGGGCTTTCACCCCTCCACTTT

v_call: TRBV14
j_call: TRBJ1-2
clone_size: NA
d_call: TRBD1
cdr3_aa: CASSQVGGQTYGYTF
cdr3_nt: TGTGCCAGCAGCCAGGTTGGGGGACAGACCTATGGCTACACCTTC

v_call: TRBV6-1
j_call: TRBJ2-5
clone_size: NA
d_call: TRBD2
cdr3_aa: CASNLAGGPETQYF
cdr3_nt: TGTGCCAGCAACCTAGCGGGAGGGCCGGAGACCCAGTACTTC

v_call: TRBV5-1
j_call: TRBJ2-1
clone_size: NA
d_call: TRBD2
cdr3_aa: CASSLGAGGLSEQFF
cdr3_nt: TGCGCCAGCAGCTTGGGAGCGGGGGGGCTCTCTGAGCAGTTCTTC

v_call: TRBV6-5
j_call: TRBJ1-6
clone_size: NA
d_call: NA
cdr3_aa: CASSSPSGLQNSPLHF
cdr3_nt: TGTGCCAGCAGTTCCCCCTCGGGACTTCAGAATTCACCCCTCCACTTT

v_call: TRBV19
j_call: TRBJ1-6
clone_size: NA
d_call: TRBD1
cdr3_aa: CASSIGQGREFSSPLHF
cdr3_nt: TGTGCCAGTAGTATCGGACAGGGAAGGGAATTCAGTTCACCCCTCCACTTT